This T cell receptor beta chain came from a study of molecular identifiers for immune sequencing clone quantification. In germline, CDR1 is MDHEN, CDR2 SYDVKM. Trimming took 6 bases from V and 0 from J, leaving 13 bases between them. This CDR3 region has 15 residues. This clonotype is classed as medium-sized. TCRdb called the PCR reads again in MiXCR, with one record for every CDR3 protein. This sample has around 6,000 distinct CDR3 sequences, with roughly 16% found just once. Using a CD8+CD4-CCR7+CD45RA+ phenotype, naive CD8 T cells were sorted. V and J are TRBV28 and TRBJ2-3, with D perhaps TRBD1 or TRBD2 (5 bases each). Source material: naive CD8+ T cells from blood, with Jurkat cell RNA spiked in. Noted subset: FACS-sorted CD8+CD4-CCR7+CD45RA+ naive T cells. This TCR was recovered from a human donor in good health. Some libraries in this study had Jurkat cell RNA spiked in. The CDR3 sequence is CASSWPGQSTDTQYF. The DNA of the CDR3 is TGTGCCAGCAGCTGGCCGGGGCAGAGCACAGATACGCAGTATTTT.